A single sample is the source of the 16 T cell receptor beta chains below, sequenced in a study of blood T cell repertoires in COVID-19. Sequenced by immunoSEQ multiplex PCR; TCRdb stores in-frame clones only, minus some. The profile shows approximately 82,000 clones, around 92% of them singletons. The material sequenced was peripheral blood. Receptors were obtained from a woman aged 60-70 years with active COVID-19.

The chain combines TRBV5-6 with TRBJ2-1; no definite D call. Per the germline V gene, CDR1 is SGHDT and CDR2 is YYEEEE. V lost 6 bases, J lost 0 bases, and 13 bases lay in between. The length of the CDR3 is 15 residues. The CDR3 sequence: CASTSARSSYNEQFF. In nucleotides, the CDR3 is TGTGCCAGCACCTCCGCTAGAAGCTCCTACAATGAGCAGTTCTTC.

This chain uses TRBV18 with TRBJ2-3; the D is unclear. The germline CDR1 and CDR2 sequences are KGHSH and LQKENI. The CDR3 spans 13 residues. Trimming shortened V by 6 bases and J by 0 bases, and 7 bases separated the two germline ends. DNA for the CDR3: TGTGCCAGCTCGCGCACTAGCACAGATACGCAGTATTTT. Protein sequence: CASSRTSTDTQYF.

This rearrangement joins TRBV24-1 to TRBJ2-1; 7 nucleotides line up with TRBD1. Germline V gene lookup returns CDR1 KGHDR and CDR2 SFDVKD. The V and J ends lost 0 bases and 3 bases, in that order; junction bases with no gene match: 4. The CDR3 contains 16 residues. Here the CDR3 reads CATSDLEGANYNEQFF. CDR3 DNA sequence: TGTGCCACCAGTGATTTGGAGGGGGCTAACTACAATGAGCAGTTCTTC.

The rearrangement joins TRBV9 to TRBJ2-2; 9 bases are a match to TRBD1. The CDR3 is 16 residues long. CDR1 SGDLS and CDR2 YYNGEE come from the germline V gene. V was clipped by 3 bases and J by 5 bases; unmatched bases: 8. The DNA of the CDR3 is TGTGCCAGCAGCGAGCCGACAGGGGGTCGTACCGGGGAGCTGTTTTTT. Translated, it gives CASSEPTGGRTGELFF.

V and J are TRBV5-4 and TRBJ2-3; no firm D call. CDR1 is SGHNT, CDR2 YYREEE, per germline (reference sequence). This CDR3 spans 13 amino acids. V was clipped by 3 bases and J by 0 bases, with 5 bases between them. DNA for the CDR3: TGTGCCAGCAGCTCCCCTAGCACAGATACGCAGTATTTT. Its protein is CASSSPSTDTQYF. Complete variable domain (other parts from reference TRBV5-4 and TRBJ2-3): ETGVTQSPTHLIKTRGQQVTLRCSSQSGHNTVSWYQQALGQGPQFIFQYYREEENGRGNFPPRFSGLQFPNYSSELNVNALELDDSALYLCASSSPSTDTQYFGPGTRLTVL.

For the CDR3, the DNA is TGTGCCAGCAGTTTAACAGGGGTTAGCAATCAGCCCCAGCATTTT. Its protein product is CASSLTGVSNQPQHF. V and J are TRBV28 and TRBJ1-5, with 7 bases lining up with TRBD1. J gave up 0 bases and V 2 bases, and 1 base lay outside the gene matches. The CDR3 has 15 amino acids. Germline V lookup: CDR1 MDHEN, CDR2 SYDVKM. The full variable domain, with the rest looked up from reference TRBV28 and TRBJ1-5, is DVKVTQSSRYLVKRTGEKVFLECVQDMDHENMFWYRQDPGLGLRLIYFSYDVKMKEKGDIPEGYSVSREKKERFSLILESASTNQTSMYLCASSLTGVSNQPQHFGDGTRLSIL.

The chain employs TRBV12-3 or TRBV12-4 and TRBJ1-6, with 7 bases fitting TRBD1. This CDR3 has 12 residues. J lost 9 bases, V lost 7 bases, and 3 bases had no gene match. CDR3 nucleotides: TGTGCCAGCAAACAGGGGAGTTCACCCCTCCACTTT. Its protein product is CASKQGSSPLHF.

The V and J genes are TRBV27 and TRBJ1-6, with 7 bases fitting TRBD1. Germline values: CDR1 MNHEY, CDR2 SMNVEV (reference sequence). The CDR3 spans 15 residues. Trimming at V came to 0 bases and at J to 7 bases, leaving 3 bases not matched to a gene. DNA of the CDR3: TGTGCCAGCAGTTTATCTAGCAGGGGGAATTCACCCCTCCACTTT. It is translated as CASSLSSRGNSPLHF.

This chain connects TRBV28 to TRBJ2-1, with 10 bases lining up with TRBD1. V was pared by 4 bases and J by 7 bases, with 10 bases of the junction left unmatched. Germline values: CDR1 MDHEN, CDR2 SYDVKM. The CDR3 covers 16 residues. The chain's CDR3 is CASSSPGTGVGNEQFF. The CDR3 DNA reads TGTGCCAGCAGTTCCCCGGGGACAGGGGTGGGTAATGAGCAGTTCTTC.

In regard to this clone: The junction and the germline gene differ at one end; a read error may be behind it. The rearrangement links TRBV7-2 to TRBJ2-2; D unclear. From germline, CDR1 is SGHTA and CDR2 FQGNSA. The CDR3 totals 13 residues. The CDR3 coding sequence is TGTGCCAGCAGCTTGCAGAACGCCGGGGAGCTGTTTTTT. It codes for CASSLQNAGELFF.

V and J are TRBV10-3 and TRBJ1-2, with D perhaps TRBD1 (6 bases). Germline values: CDR1 ENHRY, CDR2 SYGVKD. CDR3 length: 12 residues. The ends were cut back, 10 bases at V and 6 bases at J, with 15 bases in the middle. The CDR3 protein is CASSRDKDGYTF. DNA of the CDR3: TGTGCCAGTTCACGGGACAAAGATGGCTACACCTTC.

V is TRBV6-6 and J is TRBJ2-3; D may be TRBD2 (5 bases). Trimming shortened V by 7 bases and J by 8 bases, and 19 bases separated the two germline ends. This CDR3 has 14 amino acids. The V gene's germline CDR1 is MNHNY and CDR2 SVGAGI (reference sequence). The CDR3 bases are TGTGCCAGCAAGGAAAGGTGGGGAGAGGGTACGCAGTATTTT. Amino acid sequence: CASKERWGEGTQYF.

Here the CDR3 reads CASSQETSLNTQYF. For the CDR3, the DNA is TGTGCCAGCAGCCAAGAGACTAGTTTGAATACGCAGTATTTT. V and J are TRBV7-3 and TRBJ2-3, with TRBD2 as a possible D gene (6 bases). The germline V gene has CDR1 SGHTA and CDR2 FQGTGA. This CDR3 has 14 amino acids. V lost 5 bases to trimming and J lost 7 bases, with 16 bases between them.

This clone has only one observation. The gene calls are TRBV27 and TRBJ2-7; 7 positions agree with TRBD2. The CDR3 is made up of 14 amino acids. The germline CDR1 and CDR2 sequences are MNHEY and SMNVEV (reference sequence). The trim removed 8 bases at V and 1 base at J, leaving 8 bases unmatched. CDR3 residues: CASPGGWISYEQYF. CDR3 DNA: TGTGCCAGCCCCGGGGGGTGGATATCCTACGAGCAGTACTTC.

Comment on this clone: One end of the junction varies from germline; a read error may be responsible. This chain connects TRBV20-1 to TRBJ2-3; 10 bases fit TRBD2. Germline CDR1 and CDR2: DFQATT and SNEGSKA (reference sequence). This CDR3 has 11 residues. CDR3: CSARDPSGGGF. DNA of the CDR3: TGCAGTGCTAGAGATCCCAGCGGGGGGGGATTT.

The rearrangement uses TRBV27 and TRBJ1-6, with D maybe TRBD1 (6 bases). The CDR3 is made up of 19 amino acids. V gave up 4 bases and J gave up 1 base, with 20 bases separating them. Germline CDR1 MNHEY, CDR2 SMNVEV (reference sequence). For the CDR3, the DNA is TGTGCCAGCAGTTATAGGGGGATAGTCGGAGGTTCCTATAATTCACCCCTCCACTTT. Amino acid sequence: CASSYRGIVGGSYNSPLHF.